Following are 31 T cell receptor beta chains from one sample sequenced in a study of vaccination and CD4 T cells after COVID-19. No cognate antigen is known for these TCRs. Sequenced with the Oncomine TCR Beta short-read assay was DNA taken from cultured CD4+ T cells. TCRdb reprocessed the PCR reads via MiXCR and lists one record per CDR3 protein. The repertoire holds about 16,000 distinct CDR3 sequences, with about 35% as singletons. The treatment here: approximately nine-day PBMC culture with coronavirus spike peptide pools or control peptides (ViraFEST assay). Sequenced sample: cultured CD4+ T cells from blood. The source is a human donor with COVID-19.

The chain has TRBV9 and TRBJ2-3; D is unclear. The CDR3 length is 14 residues. The germline CDR1 and CDR2 sequences are SGDLS and YYNGEE. Trimming cost V 3 bases and J 4 bases, with 12 bases left between them. The CDR3, as DNA: TGTGCCAGCAGCGCACGCCCGGGCCCAGATACGCAGTATTTT. Residues: CASSARPGPDTQYF.

This clonotype has just a few counts. This chain joins TRBV19 and TRBJ1-2, with a possible D match to TRBD1 (6 bases). Between the trimmed V and J ends, which lost 5 bases and 4 bases, there was a span of 17 bases. The CDR3 spans 15 residues. Germline V lookup: CDR1 LNHDA, CDR2 SQIVND (reference sequence). The CDR3 loop is CASSVRQVDSYGYTF. The CDR3 DNA sequence: TGTGCCAGTAGTGTGAGACAGGTGGATAGCTATGGCTACACCTTC.

The rearrangement links TRBV19 to TRBJ1-1; 8 bases are a match to TRBD1. V dropped 3 bases and J dropped 4; count of bases not matched to a gene: 13. This CDR3 spans 17 amino acids. Germline V lookup: CDR1 LNHDA, CDR2 SQIVND (reference sequence). The CDR3 DNA sequence: TGTGCCAGTAGTATTTGGGGCAGGGGGCGAGAGGGCACTGAAGCTTTCTTT. Protein: CASSIWGRGREGTEAFF. The full variable domain, with the rest looked up from reference TRBV19 and TRBJ1-1, is DGGITQSPKYLFRKEGQNVTLSCEQNLNHDAMYWYRQDPGQGLRLIYYSQIVNDFQKGDIAEGYSVSREKKESFPLTVTSAQKNPTAFYLCASSIWGRGREGTEAFFGQGTRLTVV.

This clonotype was picked up a small number of times. The V and J genes are TRBV5-8 and TRBJ1-6; D gene ambiguous. This CDR3 has 16 amino acids. Trimming cost V 0 bases and J 8 bases, with 15 bases left between them. Looked up from germline, CDR1 is SGHTS and CDR2 is YDEGEE. The CDR3: CASSLASGGRDSPLHF. Here the CDR3 DNA reads TGTGCCAGCAGCTTGGCCTCGGGAGGGAGGGATTCACCCCTCCACTTT.

The gene calls are TRBV27 and TRBJ2-7, with TRBD1 as a possible D gene (6 bases). V lost 5 bases to trimming and J lost 2 bases, with 19 bases between them. Germline assignment: CDR1 MNHEY and CDR2 SMNVEV (reference sequence). The CDR3 is made up of 16 amino acids. The CDR3 DNA reads TGTGCCAGCAGTCGCCTCCCGCAGGGGTACACCTACGAGCAGTACTTC. This sequence encodes CASSRLPQGYTYEQYF.

This clonotype was found a few times. V gene TRBV12-3 or TRBV12-4 combines with J gene TRBJ1-2; D is perhaps TRBD1 (6 bases). The CDR3 is 12 amino acids. The V and J ends lost 5 bases and 5 bases respectively, with 9 bases between them. CDR3: CASSRTEYGYTF. CDR3 sequence (DNA): TGTGCCAGCAGTAGGACAGAGTATGGCTACACCTTC.

This clonotype turned up a few times. DNA of the CDR3: TGCAGTGCTCTATCGGAAAAACTGTTTTTT. Amino acids: CSALSEKLFF. The chain has TRBV20-1 and TRBJ1-4; D remains unclear. This CDR3 is built from 10 residues. Germline lookup yields CDR1 DFQATT and CDR2 SNEGSKA (reference sequence). Trimming shortened V by 5 bases and J by 8 bases, and 6 bases separated the two germline ends.

V and J are TRBV9 and TRBJ1-1; 8 nucleotides agree with TRBD1. Unmatched junction bases numbered 12, after V lost 4 bases and J lost 4 bases. In germline, CDR1 is SGDLS, CDR2 YYNGEE. The CDR3 totals 16 residues. CDR3: CASSSRTGIRFTEAFF. The CDR3 DNA reads TGTGCCAGCAGCAGTCGGACAGGGATACGGTTCACTGAAGCTTTCTTT.

This chain joins TRBV2 and TRBJ2-5; D uncertain. Germline CDR1 SNHLY, CDR2 FYNNEI. CDR3 size: 13 residues. The ends were cut back, 6 bases at V and 1 base at J, with 9 bases in the middle. The DNA of the CDR3 is TGTGCCAGCAGAACGGCATTCCAAGAGACCCAGTACTTC. It specifies CASRTAFQETQYF.

This clonotype appeared a few times. The gene calls are TRBV2 and TRBJ2-2; D is uncertain. CDR1 is SNHLY and CDR2 is FYNNEI in the germline V gene. V lost 2 bases and J lost 4, with 11 bases in between. CDR3 length equals 15 residues. The CDR3 DNA is TGTGCCAGCAGTGAATTAGGCAGCCGCACCGGGGAGCTGTTTTTT. Translated: CASSELGSRTGELFF.

V usage is TRBV12-3 or TRBV12-4 and J usage is TRBJ2-3, with D perhaps TRBD2 (6 bases). This CDR3 contains 15 residues. V was trimmed by 6 bases and J by 3 bases, leaving 16 bases between them. The CDR3, as DNA: TGTGCCAGCAGGAGCTTCGCGGAGGGAACAGATACGCAGTATTTT. Its protein product is CASRSFAEGTDTQYF.

This chain joins TRBV28 and TRBJ1-1, with 8 bases that match TRBD1. Germline V gene data show CDR1 as MDHEN and CDR2 as SYDVKM. CDR3 length: 16 residues. V shed 5 bases, J shed 5 bases, and the junction held 13 bases outside the gene matches. The CDR3 region has the DNA TGTGCCAGCAGTCCTTCCCCCGGACAGGGAGGGACTGAAGCTTTCTTT. Translation: CASSPSPGQGGTEAFF.

This clonotype was counted a few times. The chain recombines TRBV24-1 with TRBJ2-3; TRBD1 agrees at 10 bases. Germline-derived CDR1 and CDR2 are KGHDR and SFDVKD. With 6 bases clipped from V and 3 bases from J, the junction kept 8 bases outside the gene matches. This CDR3 contains 16 residues. Here the CDR3 DNA reads TGTGCCACCAGTAACTCCGGGACAGGGGATACAGATACGCAGTATTTT. As protein: CATSNSGTGDTDTQYF.

The rearrangement links TRBV19 to TRBJ2-3; 7 nucleotides match TRBD1. This CDR3 is 15 amino acids long. Germline values: CDR1 LNHDA, CDR2 SQIVND (reference sequence). The junction had 6 bases not matched to a gene; V was cut back by 4 bases and J by 2 bases. CDR3 sequence: CASSTRTGNTDTQYF. The CDR3 DNA follows: TGTGCCAGTAGTACAAGGACAGGTAACACAGATACGCAGTATTTT.

This clonotype has just a few counts. The chain employs TRBV11-3 and TRBJ1-6, with a weak D call TRBD1 (5 bases). Germline assignment: CDR1 SGHNT and CDR2 YENEEA. V was pared by 3 bases and J by 7 bases, with 7 bases between. The CDR3 runs to 13 residues. DNA for the CDR3: TGTGCCAGCAGCTTGGCAGGGAATTCACCCCTCCACTTT. This sequence encodes CASSLAGNSPLHF.

This clonotype was counted a few times. The chain is built from TRBV20-1 and TRBJ2-5, with D possibly matching TRBD2 (5 bases). Germline V gene data show CDR1 as DFQATT and CDR2 as SNEGSKA (reference sequence). The CDR3 contains 15 residues. The ends were cut back, 2 bases at V and 7 bases at J, with 20 bases in the middle. In DNA, the CDR3 is TGCAGTGCTAGAAGGACGGATGCTGGTGCGGGGACCCAGTACTTC. It is translated as CSARRTDAGAGTQYF.

The rearrangement links TRBV11-2 to TRBJ1-2; D perhaps matches TRBD1 (6 bases). The ends were cut back, 5 bases at V and 4 bases at J, with 17 bases in the middle. The CDR3 is 15 amino acids. The germline gives CDR1 SGHAT, CDR2 FQNNGV. CDR3 nucleotides: TGTGCCAGCAGCACAGACCAGGGGAGAAGCTATGGCTACACCTTC. It translates to CASSTDQGRSYGYTF.

The chain employs TRBV29-1 and TRBJ1-2; 11 nucleotides match TRBD1. The CDR3 spans 13 residues. The J segment lost 3 bases and the V segment lost 7 bases, leaving 4 bases of the junction unmatched. CDR1 SQVTM and CDR2 ANQGSEA come from the germline V gene. CDR3 DNA sequence: TGCAGCGCTGGGGACAGGGGGGACTATGGCTACACCTTC. Amino acids: CSAGDRGDYGYTF.

V usage is TRBV7-2 and J usage is TRBJ1-5; D is unclear. CDR3 length equals 13 residues. The germline gives CDR1 SGHTA, CDR2 FQGNSA. The germline V and J ends were trimmed by 5 bases and 0 bases, with 5 bases remaining between them. The CDR3 DNA reads as TGTGCCAGCAGCGCACGTAGCAATCAGCCCCAGCATTTT. This translates into CASSARSNQPQHF.

The V and J genes are TRBV20-1 and TRBJ2-3; 8 bases are a match to TRBD2. Germline CDR1 and CDR2: DFQATT and SNEGSKA (reference sequence). The CDR3 sequence is 17 residues long. V shed 3 bases, J shed 1 base, and the junction held 12 bases outside the gene matches. The CDR3 here is CSASIGGAVFGTDTQYF. The CDR3 bases are TGCAGTGCTAGCATCGGGGGGGCCGTGTTTGGCACAGATACGCAGTATTTT.

This clonotype is large. The V and J genes are TRBV10-3 and TRBJ1-5; no definite D call. The ends were cut back, 5 bases at V and 2 bases at J, with 10 bases in the middle. Germline CDR1 ENHRY, CDR2 SYGVKD. The CDR3 contains 14 residues. CDR3 loop: CAISRRRGNQPQHF. As DNA, the CDR3 is TGTGCCATCAGTCGGAGACGGGGCAATCAGCCCCAGCATTTT.

This clonotype appeared a few times. The rearrangement uses TRBV10-3 and TRBJ2-3, with D tentatively TRBD2 (6 bases). The CDR3 sequence is 16 residues long. The V end was cut by 4 bases, the J end by 2 bases, with 16 bases between. Germline values: CDR1 ENHRY, CDR2 SYGVKD. The CDR3 DNA sequence: TGTGCCATCAGTGCCCGGGACTCCGGAAACACAGATACGCAGTATTTT. Its protein is CAISARDSGNTDTQYF.

This clonotype has more than one count but fewer than ten. The V call is TRBV15, the J call TRBJ1-3, with a possible D match to TRBD1 (6 bases). This CDR3 contains 16 residues. Looked up from germline, CDR1 is LNHNV and CDR2 is YYDKDF (reference sequence). The germline V and J ends were trimmed by 5 bases and 10 bases, with 24 bases remaining between them. The CDR3 sequence is CATSGDNRVSRRTIYF. In nucleotides, the CDR3 is TGTGCCACCAGCGGGGATAACAGGGTTTCGCGGAGAACCATATATTTT.

In DNA, the CDR3 is TGTGCCAGTGGTGGGGGCGGAACAGATACGCAGTATTTT. Amino acid sequence: CASGGGGTDTQYF. V and J are TRBV7-2 and TRBJ2-3; TRBD1 might be the D (6 bases). The CDR3 runs to 13 residues. Germline CDR1 SGHTA, CDR2 FQGNSA. Trimming cost V 9 bases and J 3 bases, with 13 bases left between them.

The V gene is TRBV11-3, the J gene TRBJ2-3; tentatively, D is TRBD1 (7 bases). V was pared by 1 base and J by 1 base, with 15 bases between. The CDR3 has 17 residues. Germline lookup yields CDR1 SGHNT and CDR2 YENEEA. The CDR3 DNA is TGTGCCAGCAGCTTAGGAGCGGCAGGGGGGCGCACAGATACGCAGTATTTT. Translation: CASSLGAAGGRTDTQYF. The whole variable domain, filled in from reference TRBV11-3 and TRBJ2-3, reads EAGVVQSPRYKIIEKKQPVAFWCNPISGHNTLYWYLQNLGQGPELLIRYENEEAVDDSQLPKDRFSAERLKGVDSTLKIQPAELGDSAVYLCASSLGAAGGRTDTQYFGPGTRLTVL.

The V call is TRBV28, the J call TRBJ1-2; 9 positions match TRBD1. The V segment lost 6 bases and the J segment 2 bases; nucleotides outside the gene matches: 4. The germline gives CDR1 MDHEN, CDR2 SYDVKM. CDR3 length equals 14 residues. CDR3 DNA sequence: TGTGCCAGCAGAACAGGGGGCGCGAACTATGGCTACACCTTC. Translating it yields CASRTGGANYGYTF.

V is TRBV20-1 and J is TRBJ2-7; perhaps TRBD2 as D (5 bases). There are 13 residues in the CDR3. V was cut by 6 bases and J by 2 bases, with 14 bases left in between. Germline-derived CDR1 and CDR2 are DFQATT and SNEGSKA (reference sequence). This CDR3 reads CSAWASRPYEQYF. The DNA for the CDR3 is TGCAGTGCCTGGGCTAGCCGTCCCTACGAGCAGTACTTC.

V is TRBV6-1 and J is TRBJ1-1; D is unclear. Per the germline V gene, CDR1 is MNHNS and CDR2 is SASEGT. V gave up 7 bases and J gave up 0 bases, with 9 bases separating them. This CDR3 region has 13 residues. CDR3 sequence: CASKDLMNTEAFF. The DNA for the CDR3 is TGTGCCAGCAAGGATCTCATGAACACTGAAGCTTTCTTT.

J is TRBJ2-4 and V is TRBV7-2, with 7 bases aligning to TRBD1. Trimming at V came to 3 bases and at J to 8 bases, leaving 4 bases not matched to a gene. CDR1 is SGHTA and CDR2 is FQGNSA in the germline V gene. This CDR3 has 13 residues. CDR3 nucleotides: TGTGCCAGCAGCTTTGGACAGGTGGACATTCAGTACTTC. Translation: CASSFGQVDIQYF.

The table lists this clonotype with a few counts. CDR3 residues: CASSPPTDRGYTF. The CDR3 DNA reads TGTGCCAGTAGTCCCCCGACGGATCGCGGCTACACCTTC. The chain couples TRBV19 to TRBJ1-2; D remains ambiguous. The CDR3 extends over 13 amino acids. The V and J ends lost 5 bases and 8 bases respectively, with 15 bases between them. Per germline, CDR1 LNHDA and CDR2 SQIVND (reference sequence).

The chain couples TRBV7-9 to TRBJ2-5; a possible D gene is TRBD1 (5 bases). The CDR3 is 15 amino acids. Looked up from germline, CDR1 is SEHNR and CDR2 is FQNEAQ (reference sequence). V lost 0 bases, J lost 2 bases, and 10 bases lay in between. As DNA, the CDR3 is TGTGCCAGCAGCTTAGCTCGGCAGGGACAAGAGACCCAGTACTTC. Its translation: CASSLARQGQETQYF.